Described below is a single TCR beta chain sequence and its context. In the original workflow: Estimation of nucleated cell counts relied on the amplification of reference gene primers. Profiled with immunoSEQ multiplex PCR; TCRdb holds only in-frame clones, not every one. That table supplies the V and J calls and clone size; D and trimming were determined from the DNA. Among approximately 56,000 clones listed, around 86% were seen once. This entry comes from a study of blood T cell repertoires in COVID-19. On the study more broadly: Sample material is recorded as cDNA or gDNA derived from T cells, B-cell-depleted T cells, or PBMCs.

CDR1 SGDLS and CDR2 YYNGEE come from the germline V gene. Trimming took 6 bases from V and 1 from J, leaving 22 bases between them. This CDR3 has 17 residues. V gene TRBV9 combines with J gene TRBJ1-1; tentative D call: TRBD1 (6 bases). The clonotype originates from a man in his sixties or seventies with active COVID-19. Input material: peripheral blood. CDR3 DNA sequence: TGTGCCAGCACCCCTCCAGGGGCACTCCCGCGGAACACTGAAGCTTTCTTT. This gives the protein CASTPPGALPRNTEAFF.